This T cell receptor beta chain was captured by sequencing in a study of blood T cells in healthy people across ages. Every donor provided approximately 9.2 milliliters of peripheral blood. A second PCR, run for about 7 to 12 cycles, used a sample-barcoded 5' primer plus a J-beta primer mix. Every single cDNA molecule received a tag from a template-switch adaptor with 12 random nucleotides. Each CDR3 protein is one row after TCRdb ran MiXCR on the 5' RACE reads. This table has hundreds of thousands of distinct CDR3 sequences, approximately 25% appearing once. The CDR3 sequence is 11 residues long. Germline V lookup: CDR1 MNHNS, CDR2 SASEGT. V lost 5 bases, J lost 13 bases, and 11 bases lay in between. The same sample was also used in a study of T cells of mothers and their children.

Sequencing used blood. This sequence was found in a boy between 10 and 17 years old in good health. V gene TRBV6-1 combines with J gene TRBJ1-4; D gene ambiguous. CDR3 in amino acids: CASSTTVILFF. The CDR3, as DNA: TGTGCCAGCAGTACCACAGTAATACTGTTTTTT.